A selection of T cell receptor beta chains follows, all from one sample in a study of shared clonotypes between healthy human individuals. Some clones are missing from TCRdb's copy, which holds only in-frame ones; the method was immunoSEQ multiplex PCR. The sample contains about 530,000 clones, 90% to 96% of which appear only once. The sequenced material came from naive CD4+ T cells sorted from blood. Receptors originate from a woman aged 30 to 39 in good health. Each CDR3 is given with its conserved first and last residue. Fields, in order: V gene, D gene, J gene, clone size, CDR3 protein, CDR3 DNA. D genes are given only for firm matches. Some rows mark clone size as missing; the rest say once, few, many or name a class of expanded clone.

TRBV28	.	TRBJ1-5	.	CASSLGGVWSNQPQHF	TGTGCCAGCAGTCTCGGGGGGGTTTGGAGCAATCAGCCCCAGCATTTT
TRBV18	.	TRBJ2-7	.	CASSMGRVVTYEQYF	TGTGCCAGCTCCATGGGGCGGGTTGTCACCTACGAGCAGTACTTC
TRBV10-3	TRBD1	TRBJ2-7	once	CAISGGQGTGEQYF	TGTGCCATCAGTGGGGGACAGGGGACCGGTGAGCAGTACTTC
TRBV14	.	TRBJ2-3	.	CASSQRPASSTDTQYF	TGTGCCAGCAGCCAACGTCCGGCATCTAGCACAGATACGCAGTATTTT
TRBV4-1	TRBD2	TRBJ2-7	.	CASSQDAILAGVSYEQYF	TGCGCCAGCAGCCAAGATGCGATACTAGCGGGAGTATCCTACGAGCAGTACTTC
TRBV5-5	.	TRBJ1-1	.	CASSSTWDVEAFF	TGTGCCAGCAGCTCGACATGGGATGTTGAAGCTTTCTTT
TRBV7-9	TRBD1	TRBJ2-1	.	CASSLGGTGNNEQFF	TGTGCCAGCAGCTTAGGGGGGACAGGGAACAATGAGCAGTTCTTC
TRBV9	.	TRBJ1-1	.	CASSVEWNTEAFF	TGTGCCAGCAGCGTAGAATGGAACACTGAAGCTTTCTTT
TRBV10-1	.	TRBJ2-7	.	CASSESGGRQYF	TGCGCCAGCAGTGAGTCCGGGGGGCGTCAGTACTTC
TRBV19	.	TRBJ2-7	.	CASSPQTERSSYEQYF	TGTGCCAGTAGTCCACAGACAGAACGCAGCTCCTACGAGCAGTACTTC
TRBV5-8	.	TRBJ2-7	.	CASSLDRVDEQYF	TGTGCCAGCAGCTTGGACAGGGTGGACGAGCAGTACTTC
TRBV7-7	TRBD2	TRBJ2-1	.	CASSSGLAEYNEQFF	TGTGCCAGCAGCTCGGGACTAGCGGAGTACAATGAGCAGTTCTTC
TRBV6-6	.	TRBJ2-5	.	CASSYGGRSETQYF	TGTGCCAGCAGTTACGGGGGCAGGTCGGAGACCCAGTACTTC
TRBV5-6	TRBD1	TRBJ1-2	.	CASSPSAGTGPGYTF	TGTGCCAGCAGCCCAAGCGCCGGGACAGGGCCCGGCTACACCTTC
TRBV11-2	.	TRBJ2-7	few	CASRSSYEQYF	TGTGCCAGCAGATCTAGTTACGAGCAGTACTTC
TRBV27	.	TRBJ1-1	.	CASSSHSENTEAFF	TGTGCCAGCAGTTCCCACAGTGAGAACACTGAAGCTTTCTTT
TRBV28	.	TRBJ1-4	once	CASSLPTLPGRGEKLFF	TGTGCCAGCAGTTTACCGACACTTCCAGGGAGGGGTGAAAAACTGTTTTTT
TRBV25-1	.	TRBJ2-1	.	CASSDVQGSPYNEQFF	TGTGCCAGCAGTGACGTCCAGGGTAGCCCCTACAATGAGCAGTTCTTC
TRBV18	.	TRBJ1-1	once	CASSPTGENTEAFF	TGTGCCAGCTCACCAACGGGAGAGAACACTGAAGCTTTCTTT
TRBV11-3	.	TRBJ2-7	.	CASRPSPGNRYEQYF	TGTGCCAGCAGACCATCTCCGGGGAACCGCTACGAGCAGTACTTC
TRBV19	.	TRBJ2-3	.	CASSTSGDYTDTQYF	TGTGCCAGTAGTACCTCAGGGGATTACACAGATACGCAGTATTTT
TRBV19	.	TRBJ1-2	.	CASSIDPGIGYTF	TGTGCCAGTAGTATAGATCCAGGTATAGGCTACACCTTC
TRBV28	.	TRBJ1-2	once	CATRGPGEAGDYGYTF	TGTGCCACCCGAGGGCCAGGGGAGGCTGGTGACTATGGCTACACCTTC
TRBV10-2	.	TRBJ2-7	.	CASRGEGYEQYF	TGCGCCAGCAGGGGTGAAGGTTACGAGCAGTACTTC
TRBV10-3	TRBD2	TRBJ2-3	.	CAISERLAGNTDTQYF	TGTGCCATCAGTGAGAGGCTAGCGGGTAACACAGATACGCAGTATTTT
TRBV19	.	TRBJ2-2	once	CASSIVAEGTGELFF	TGTGCCAGTAGTATAGTAGCGGAGGGGACCGGGGAGCTGTTTTTT
TRBV13	TRBD2	TRBJ2-1	.	CASSLVGGLAGPGSYNEQFF	TGTGCCAGCAGCTTAGTTGGGGGACTAGCGGGCCCCGGCTCCTACAATGAGCAGTTCTTC
TRBV10-1	TRBD2	TRBJ2-5	.	CASKAGGGETQYF	TGCGCCAGCAAAGCGGGAGGAGGAGAGACCCAGTACTTC
TRBV5-6	.	TRBJ1-6	.	CASSLGDSPLHF	TGTGCCAGCAGCTTGGGGGATTCACCCCTCCACTTT
TRBV19	.	TRBJ1-5	.	CATALTGSNQPQHF	TGTGCCACTGCCTTGACAGGTAGCAATCAGCCCCAGCATTTT
TRBV10-3	.	TRBJ2-5	.	CAISESGRERQETQYF	TGTGCCATCAGTGAGTCCGGTCGGGAGAGACAAGAGACCCAGTACTTC
TRBV28	TRBD2	TRBJ2-4	.	CASSLSGTSGIAKNIQYF	TGTGCCAGCAGTTTATCCGGGACTAGCGGGATAGCCAAAAACATTCAGTACTTC
TRBV19	.	TRBJ1-5	.	CASNLAGEYQPQHF	TGTGCCAGTAACCTAGCGGGGGAATATCAGCCCCAGCATTTT
TRBV5-1	TRBD1	TRBJ2-7	.	CASSWGQGRSSYEQYF	TGCGCCAGCAGCTGGGGACAGGGTAGAAGCTCCTACGAGCAGTACTTC
TRBV28	TRBD1	TRBJ1-3	.	CASSPSTGVTGNTIYF	TGTGCCAGCAGTCCGTCGACAGGGGTGACTGGAAACACCATATATTTT
TRBV7-9	.	TRBJ2-2	.	CASNTRTGGAGELFF	TGTGCCAGTAATACCCGCACCGGAGGGGCCGGGGAGCTGTTTTTT
TRBV6-5	TRBD2	TRBJ2-1	.	CASSPGLAGGNEQFF	TGTGCCAGCAGCCCCGGACTAGCGGGAGGCAATGAGCAGTTCTTC
TRBV7-9	TRBD1	TRBJ1-3	.	CASSLAGTGLSGNTIYF	TGTGCCAGCAGCTTAGCGGGGACAGGACTGTCTGGAAACACCATATATTTT
TRBV11-1	.	TRBJ1-2	.	CASSLSGLRYGYTF	TGTGCCAGCAGCTTATCGGGACTCCGGTATGGCTACACCTTC
TRBV28	.	TRBJ1-2	.	CAAYGGGINYGYTF	TGTGCCGCCTACGGTGGAGGGATTAACTATGGCTACACCTTC
TRBV14	TRBD2	TRBJ2-7	.	CASSLSRTSGSYGQYF	TGTGCCAGCAGCCTAAGTCGGACTAGCGGGAGTTATGGGCAGTACTTC
TRBV5-1	.	TRBJ2-1	.	CASSGVSYNEQFF	TGCGCCAGCTCGGGGGTTTCCTACAATGAGCAGTTCTTC
TRBV6-5	TRBD2	TRBJ2-7	.	CASSYARGLSYEQYF	TGTGCCAGCAGTTACGCACGGGGACTATCCTACGAGCAGTACTTC
TRBV5-1	TRBD1	TRBJ2-3	.	CASSLAPTGDGPDTQYF	TGCGCCAGCAGCTTGGCCCCGACAGGGGATGGGCCAGATACGCAGTATTTT
TRBV10-3	.	TRBJ1-1	.	CAISEGRGGTEAFF	TGTGCCATCAGTGAGGGGAGGGGAGGCACTGAAGCTTTCTTT
TRBV19	TRBD2	TRBJ2-7	once	CASSRELAVSSYEQYF	TGTGCCAGTAGTAGGGAACTAGCGGTAAGCTCCTACGAGCAGTACTTC
TRBV6-1	TRBD1	TRBJ1-5	.	CASSGGTVSNQPQHF	TGTGCCAGCAGTGGAGGGACAGTGAGCAATCAGCCCCAGCATTTT
TRBV7-2	.	TRBJ1-6	.	CASSTRGDVNSPLHF	TGTGCCAGCAGTACCCGGGGGGATGTTAATTCACCCCTCCACTTT
TRBV9	.	TRBJ1-5	.	CASSVGVGGRPQHF	TGTGCCAGCAGCGTAGGGGTCGGAGGGCGGCCCCAGCATTTT
TRBV5-1	TRBD2	TRBJ2-1	.	CASSLEGLAVLVEQFF	TGCGCCAGCAGCTTGGAGGGACTAGCGGTGTTGGTTGAGCAGTTCTTC